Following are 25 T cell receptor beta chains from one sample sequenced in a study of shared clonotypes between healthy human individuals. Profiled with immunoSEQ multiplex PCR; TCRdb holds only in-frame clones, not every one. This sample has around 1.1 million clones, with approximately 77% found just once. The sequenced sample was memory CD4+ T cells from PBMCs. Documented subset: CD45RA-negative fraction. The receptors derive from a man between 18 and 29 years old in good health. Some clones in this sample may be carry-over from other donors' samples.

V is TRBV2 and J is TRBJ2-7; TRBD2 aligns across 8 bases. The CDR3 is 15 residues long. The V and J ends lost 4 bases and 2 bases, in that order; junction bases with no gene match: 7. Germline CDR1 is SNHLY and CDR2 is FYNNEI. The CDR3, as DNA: TGTGCCAGCAGTGTGGCTAGCGGGTATACCTACGAGCAGTACTTC. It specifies CASSVASGYTYEQYF.

The CDR3 region is CASSVDRGRATNEKLFF. CDR3 coding DNA: TGCGCCAGCAGCGTCGACAGGGGTAGAGCAACTAATGAAAAACTGTTTTTT. The chain is built from TRBV5-1 and TRBJ1-4, with TRBD1 matching 8 bases. This CDR3 is built from 17 residues. The germline V gene encodes CDR1 SGHRS and CDR2 YFSETQ. The V gene end was trimmed by 4 bases and the J gene end by 0 bases; junction bases not matched to a gene: 8.

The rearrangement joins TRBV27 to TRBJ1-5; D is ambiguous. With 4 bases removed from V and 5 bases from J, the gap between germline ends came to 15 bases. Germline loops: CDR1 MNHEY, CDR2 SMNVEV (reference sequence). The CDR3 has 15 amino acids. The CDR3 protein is CASSSGPVGYQPQHF. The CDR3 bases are TGTGCCAGCAGTTCCGGCCCGGTGGGCTATCAGCCCCAGCATTTT.

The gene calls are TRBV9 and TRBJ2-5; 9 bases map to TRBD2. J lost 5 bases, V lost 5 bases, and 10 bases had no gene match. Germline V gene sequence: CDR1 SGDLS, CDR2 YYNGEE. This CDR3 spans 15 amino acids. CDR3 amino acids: CASSTGLAGPETQYF. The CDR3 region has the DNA TGTGCCAGCAGTACGGGACTAGCAGGACCCGAGACCCAGTACTTC.

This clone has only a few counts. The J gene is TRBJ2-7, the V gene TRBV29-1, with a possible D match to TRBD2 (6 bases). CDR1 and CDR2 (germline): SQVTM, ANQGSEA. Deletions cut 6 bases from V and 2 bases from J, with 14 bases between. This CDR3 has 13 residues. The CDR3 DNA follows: TGCAGCGTGCGGGACCCAAGGACCTACGAGCAGTACTTC. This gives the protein CSVRDPRTYEQYF.

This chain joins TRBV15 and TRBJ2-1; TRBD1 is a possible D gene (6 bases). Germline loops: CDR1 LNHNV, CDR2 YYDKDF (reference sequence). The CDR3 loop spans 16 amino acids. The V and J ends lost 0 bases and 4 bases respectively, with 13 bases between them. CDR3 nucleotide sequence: TGTGCCACCAGCAGAGATGGGTCTGACAGGTACAATGAGCAGTTCTTC. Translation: CATSRDGSDRYNEQFF.

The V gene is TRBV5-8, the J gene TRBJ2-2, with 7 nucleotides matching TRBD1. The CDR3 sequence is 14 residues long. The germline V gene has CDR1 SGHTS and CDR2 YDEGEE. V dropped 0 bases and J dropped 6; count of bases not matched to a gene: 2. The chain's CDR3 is CASSLDRGPGELFF. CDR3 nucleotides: TGTGCCAGCAGCTTGGACAGGGGTCCCGGGGAGCTGTTTTTT.

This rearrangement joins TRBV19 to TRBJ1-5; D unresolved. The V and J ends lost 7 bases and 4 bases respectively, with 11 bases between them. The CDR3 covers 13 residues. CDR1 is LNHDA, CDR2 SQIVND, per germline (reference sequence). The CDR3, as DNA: TGTGCCAGTACAGGATTCTCGAATCAGCCCCAGCATTTT. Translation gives CASTGFSNQPQHF.

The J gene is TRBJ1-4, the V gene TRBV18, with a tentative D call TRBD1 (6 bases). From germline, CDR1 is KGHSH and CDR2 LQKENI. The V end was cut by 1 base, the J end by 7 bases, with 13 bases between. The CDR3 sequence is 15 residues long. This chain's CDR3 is CASSPLPGQSEKLFF. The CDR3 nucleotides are TGTGCCAGCTCACCACTACCGGGACAAAGTGAAAAACTGTTTTTT.

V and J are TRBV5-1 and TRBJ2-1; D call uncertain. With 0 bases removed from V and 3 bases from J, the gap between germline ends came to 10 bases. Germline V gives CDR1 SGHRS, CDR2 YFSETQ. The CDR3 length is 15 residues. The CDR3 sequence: CASSLEGRYYNEQFF. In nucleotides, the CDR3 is TGCGCCAGCAGCTTGGAGGGCAGATACTACAATGAGCAGTTCTTC.

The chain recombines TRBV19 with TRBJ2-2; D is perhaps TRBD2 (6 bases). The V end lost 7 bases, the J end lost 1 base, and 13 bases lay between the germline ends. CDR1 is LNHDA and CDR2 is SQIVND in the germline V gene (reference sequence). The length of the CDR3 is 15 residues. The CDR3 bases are TGTGCCAGTATGGTCAAAGCGGGGAACACCGGGGAGCTGTTTTTT. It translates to CASMVKAGNTGELFF. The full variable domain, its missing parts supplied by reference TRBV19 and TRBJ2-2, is DGGITQSPKYLFRKEGQNVTLSCEQNLNHDAMYWYRQDPGQGLRLIYYSQIVNDFQKGDIAEGYSVSREKKESFPLTVTSAQKNPTAFYLCASMVKAGNTGELFFGEGSRLTVL.

The CDR3 coding sequence is TGTGCCAGCTCACCACCCACGGGGGCTGTCACTGAAGCTTTCTTT. The encoded protein is CASSPPTGAVTEAFF. The V gene is TRBV18, the J gene TRBJ1-1; possible D gene TRBD1, 6 bases. Germline CDR1 KGHSH, CDR2 LQKENI. This CDR3 comprises 15 residues. Trimming cost V 0 bases and J 4 bases, with 12 bases left between them.

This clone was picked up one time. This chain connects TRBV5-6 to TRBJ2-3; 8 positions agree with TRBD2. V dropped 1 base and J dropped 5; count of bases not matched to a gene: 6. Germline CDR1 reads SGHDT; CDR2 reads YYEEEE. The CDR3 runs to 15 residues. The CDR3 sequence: CASSLYGRAGDTQYF. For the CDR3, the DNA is TGTGCCAGCAGCTTGTACGGGAGGGCCGGAGATACGCAGTATTTT.

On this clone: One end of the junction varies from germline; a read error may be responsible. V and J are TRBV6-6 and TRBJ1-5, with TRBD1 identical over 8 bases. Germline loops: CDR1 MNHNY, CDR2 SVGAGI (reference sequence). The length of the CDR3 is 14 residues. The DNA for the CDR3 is TGTGTCAGCAGTACGACAGGGGTCAATCAGCCCCAGCATTTT. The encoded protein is CVSSTTGVNQPQHF.

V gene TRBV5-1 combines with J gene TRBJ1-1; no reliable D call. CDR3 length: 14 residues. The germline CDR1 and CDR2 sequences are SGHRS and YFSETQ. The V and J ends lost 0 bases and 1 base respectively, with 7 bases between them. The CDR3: CASSLVRRNTEAFF. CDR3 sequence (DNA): TGCGCCAGCAGCTTGGTAAGAAGGAACACTGAAGCTTTCTTT.

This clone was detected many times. The CDR3 region has the DNA TGCGCCAGCAGTCTGGGAAAGGGAAGCAATCAGCCCCAGCATTTT. Amino acids: CASSLGKGSNQPQHF. The rearrangement uses TRBV23-1 and TRBJ1-5; D is ambiguous. TRBV23-1 is an ORF, and what it does is uncertain. Trimming pared 4 bases from V and 1 base from J, leaving 11 bases between. The CDR3 contains 15 residues.

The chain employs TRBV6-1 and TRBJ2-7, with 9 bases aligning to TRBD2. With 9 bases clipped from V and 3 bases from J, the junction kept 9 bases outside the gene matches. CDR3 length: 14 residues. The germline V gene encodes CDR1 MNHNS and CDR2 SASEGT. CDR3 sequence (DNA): TGTGCCAGTTGGGAGACTAGCGGATACTACGAGCAGTACTTC. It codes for CASWETSGYYEQYF.

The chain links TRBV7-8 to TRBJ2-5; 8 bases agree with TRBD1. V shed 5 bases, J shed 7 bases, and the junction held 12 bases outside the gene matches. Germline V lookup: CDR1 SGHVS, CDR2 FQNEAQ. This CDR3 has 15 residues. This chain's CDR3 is CASSPLRTGPWTQYF. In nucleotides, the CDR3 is TGTGCCAGCAGCCCCCTGAGGACAGGGCCCTGGACCCAGTACTTC.

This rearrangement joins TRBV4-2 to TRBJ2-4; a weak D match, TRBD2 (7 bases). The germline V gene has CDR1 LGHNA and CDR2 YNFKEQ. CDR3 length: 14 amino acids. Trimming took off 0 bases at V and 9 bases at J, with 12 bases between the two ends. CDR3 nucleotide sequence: TGTGCCAGCAGCCAAGAGGGGGGGGCTGTCATTCAGTACTTC. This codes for CASSQEGGAVIQYF.

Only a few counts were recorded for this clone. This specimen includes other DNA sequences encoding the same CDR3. The CDR3 here is CASSRLAASTDTQYF. The CDR3 DNA follows: TGTGCCAGCTCACGACTAGCTGCTAGCACAGATACGCAGTATTTT. V usage is TRBV18 and J usage is TRBJ2-3, with 7 positions matching TRBD2. The germline V gene encodes CDR1 KGHSH and CDR2 LQKENI. With V trimmed by 4 bases and J by 0 bases, 4 bases remained unmatched. The CDR3 spans 15 residues.

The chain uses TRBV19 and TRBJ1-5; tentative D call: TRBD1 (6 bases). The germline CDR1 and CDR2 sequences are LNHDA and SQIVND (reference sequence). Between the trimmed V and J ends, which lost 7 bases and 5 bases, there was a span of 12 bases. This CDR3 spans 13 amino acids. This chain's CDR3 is CASKIQGDQPQHF. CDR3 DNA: TGTGCCAGTAAGATACAGGGCGATCAGCCCCAGCATTTT.

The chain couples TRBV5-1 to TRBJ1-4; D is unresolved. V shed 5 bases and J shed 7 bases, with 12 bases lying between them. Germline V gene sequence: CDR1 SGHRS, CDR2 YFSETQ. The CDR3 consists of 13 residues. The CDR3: CASRLSDVEKLFF. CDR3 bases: TGCGCCAGCAGGCTATCGGACGTTGAAAAACTGTTTTTT.

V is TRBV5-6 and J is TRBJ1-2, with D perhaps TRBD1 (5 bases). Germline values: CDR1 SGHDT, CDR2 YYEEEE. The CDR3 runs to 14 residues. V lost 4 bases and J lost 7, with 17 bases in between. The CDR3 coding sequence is TGTGCCAGCAGCCCCCGGGGGACCTCCATTGGCTACACCTTC. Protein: CASSPRGTSIGYTF.

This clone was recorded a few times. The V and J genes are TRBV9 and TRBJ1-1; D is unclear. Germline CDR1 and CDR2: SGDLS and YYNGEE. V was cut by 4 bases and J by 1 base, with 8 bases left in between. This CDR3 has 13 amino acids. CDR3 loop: CASSLDGNTEAFF. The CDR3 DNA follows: TGTGCCAGCAGCTTGGACGGGAACACTGAAGCTTTCTTT.

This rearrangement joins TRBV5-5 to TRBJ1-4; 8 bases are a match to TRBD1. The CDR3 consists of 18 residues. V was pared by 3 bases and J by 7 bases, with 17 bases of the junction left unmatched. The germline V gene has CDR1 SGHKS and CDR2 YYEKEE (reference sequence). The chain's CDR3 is CASSSDRAPQTYGEKLFF. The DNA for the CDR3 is TGTGCCAGCAGCTCGGACAGGGCTCCTCAAACGTACGGTGAAAAACTGTTTTTT.